The 19 T cell receptor beta chains below were found in one sample sequenced in a study of cytomegalovirus exposure and HLA in healthy donors. The primer mix had 60 Vbeta and 13 Jbeta primers. The data were produced by immunoSEQ multiplex PCR, yet TCRdb's version contains in-frame clones alone and is incomplete. The table includes under 200,000 clones, 65% to 90% detected once. Material for sequencing was PBMCs. These receptors all come from a human donor in good health.

This chain connects TRBV19 to TRBJ2-7, with 12 positions matching TRBD2. V gave up 3 bases and J gave up 3 bases; unmatched junction bases: 3. The CDR3 has 15 amino acids. Germline V gene data show CDR1 as LNHDA and CDR2 as SQIVND (reference sequence). CDR3 DNA: TGTGCCAGTAGTATCCTAGCGGGGGGGCTCTACGAGCAGTACTTC. It is translated as CASSILAGGLYEQYF. Filled out from reference TRBV19 and TRBJ2-7, the complete variable domain reads DGGITQSPKYLFRKEGQNVTLSCEQNLNHDAMYWYRQDPGQGLRLIYYSQIVNDFQKGDIAEGYSVSREKKESFPLTVTSAQKNPTAFYLCASSILAGGLYEQYFGPGTRLTVT.

This sequence joins TRBV6-5 and TRBJ1-2; 9 bases fit TRBD1. Trimming removed 6 bases from V and 3 bases from J; junction bases left unmatched: 8. Looked up from germline, CDR1 is MNHEY and CDR2 is SVGAGI. The CDR3 covers 15 residues. This CDR3 reads CASRDRDRDYYGYTF. CDR3 coding DNA: TGTGCCAGCAGAGACCGGGACAGGGACTACTATGGCTACACCTTC.

The chain recombines TRBV28 with TRBJ1-5; 9 bases are a match to TRBD1. V lost 5 bases to trimming and J lost 6 bases; unmatched junction nucleotides: 17. Per the germline V gene, CDR1 is MDHEN and CDR2 is SYDVKM. CDR3 size: 18 residues. This chain's CDR3 is CASSRKDYGTGYSQPQHF. CDR3 coding DNA: TGTGCCAGCAGTAGAAAGGACTACGGGACAGGGTATAGTCAGCCCCAGCATTTT.

The rearrangement links TRBV2 to TRBJ2-1; TRBD2 matches at 14 bases. The CDR3 has 16 amino acids. Germline-derived CDR1 and CDR2 are SNHLY and FYNNEI. V dropped 7 bases and J dropped 4; count of bases not matched to a gene: 6. The CDR3 here is CASKRLAGGVYNEQFF. The CDR3 coding sequence is TGTGCCAGCAAAAGACTAGCGGGGGGGGTTTACAATGAGCAGTTCTTC.

With respect to this clone: At one end, the junction sequence differs from germline, possibly due to a read error. J is TRBJ1-2 and V is TRBV5-1; a possible D gene is TRBD1 (6 bases). Germline V gene sequence: CDR1 SGHRS, CDR2 YFSETQ. This CDR3 contains 13 residues. The CDR3 coding sequence is TGCGCCAGCAGCTCTGGACAGTACTATGGCCACACCTTC. Translated, it gives CASSSGQYYGHTF.

This clone was picked up one time. The rearrangement links TRBV6-5 to TRBJ2-1; 9 bases fit TRBD1. The CDR3 runs 14 residues. Germline CDR1 reads MNHEY; CDR2 reads SVGAGI. J was trimmed by 0 bases and V by 8 bases; bases with no gene match: 2. The chain's CDR3 is CASGDRASYNEQFF. CDR3 coding DNA: TGTGCCAGCGGGGACAGGGCCTCCTACAATGAGCAGTTCTTC.

This clone was detected a few times. The V gene is TRBV7-9, the J gene TRBJ2-5; 12 bases line up with TRBD2. In germline, CDR1 is SEHNR, CDR2 FQNEAQ (reference sequence). V lost 4 bases to trimming and J lost 0 bases; unmatched junction nucleotides: 6. There are 17 residues in the CDR3. The CDR3 here is CASSSWTSGEYQETQYF. CDR3 coding DNA: TGTGCCAGCAGCTCGTGGACTAGCGGGGAGTACCAAGAGACCCAGTACTTC.

This chain connects TRBV19 to TRBJ2-7, with D perhaps matching TRBD1 (6 bases). The CDR3 totals 13 residues. Trimming shortened V by 6 bases and J by 4 bases, and 13 bases separated the two germline ends. Germline V gene data show CDR1 as LNHDA and CDR2 as SQIVND (reference sequence). The CDR3 here is CASSSGHLYEQYF. CDR3 nucleotides: TGTGCCAGTAGCTCGGGACACCTATACGAGCAGTACTTC.

The chain recombines TRBV5-8 with TRBJ2-5; D possibly corresponds to TRBD1 (6 bases). The germline gives CDR1 SGHTS, CDR2 YDEGEE. The CDR3 has 12 amino acids. V was cut by 10 bases and J by 3 bases, with 13 bases left in between. The CDR3 loop is CAGTTRKETQYF. CDR3 bases: TGTGCCGGGACAACACGAAAAGAGACCCAGTACTTC.

This clone was counted a single time. V is TRBV4-1 and J is TRBJ1-4, with a possible D match to TRBD1 (6 bases). This CDR3 has 15 amino acids. V lost 2 bases and J 3 bases, leaving 10 bases between the germline ends. CDR1 and CDR2 (germline): MGHRA, YSYEKL. The chain's CDR3 is CASSQQGFSNEKLFF. CDR3 coding DNA: TGCGCCAGCAGCCAACAGGGGTTCTCTAATGAAAAACTGTTTTTT.

The chain employs TRBV11-3 and TRBJ2-7, with D perhaps TRBD1 (6 bases). Trimming took off 5 bases at V and 4 bases at J, with 9 bases between the two ends. The CDR3 consists of 12 residues. Looked up from germline, CDR1 is SGHNT and CDR2 is YENEEA. The CDR3 spells CASSTGQYEQYF. The DNA for the CDR3 is TGTGCCAGCAGCACTGGACAGTACGAGCAGTACTTC.

CDR3 in amino acids: CASSLGFGGYEQYF. CDR3 bases: TGTGCCAGCAGTCTAGGTTTCGGTGGCTACGAGCAGTACTTC. The V call is TRBV7-2, the J call TRBJ2-7; no definite D call. The V end lost 6 bases, the J end lost 3 bases, and 15 bases lay between the germline ends. The germline V gene encodes CDR1 SGHTA and CDR2 FQGNSA. This CDR3 has 14 residues.

This sequence joins TRBV19 and TRBJ2-6; no clear D gene. The CDR3 sequence is 16 residues long. V gave up 7 bases and J gave up 0 bases, with 13 bases separating them. In germline, CDR1 is LNHDA, CDR2 SQIVND (reference sequence). The CDR3 sequence is CASITGGSSGANVLTF. CDR3 in DNA: TGTGCCAGTATCACCGGCGGTAGCTCTGGGGCCAACGTCCTGACTTTC.

This rearrangement joins TRBV9 to TRBJ1-3; 9 nucleotides agree with TRBD1. This CDR3 has 16 amino acids. The junction had 8 bases not matched to a gene; V was cut back by 7 bases and J by 0 bases. Germline CDR1 reads SGDLS; CDR2 reads YYNGEE. The CDR3 DNA follows: TGTGCCAGCGGGGGGACAGGGCTAAGCTCTGGAAACACCATATATTTT. As protein: CASGGTGLSSGNTIYF. The full variable domain, with the rest looked up from reference TRBV9 and TRBJ1-3, is DSGVTQTPKHLITATGQRVTLRCSPRSGDLSVYWYQQSLDQGLQFLIQYYNGEERAKGNILERFSAQQFPDLHSELNLSSLELGDSALYFCASGGTGLSSGNTIYFGEGSWLTVV.

The chain combines TRBV4-3 with TRBJ2-7; 9 bases are a match to TRBD1. Germline V lookup: CDR1 LGHNA, CDR2 YSLEER. The CDR3 runs to 14 residues. J was trimmed by 2 bases and V by 3 bases; bases with no gene match: 2. CDR3 loop: CASSQGQGAYEQYF. The CDR3 DNA is TGCGCCAGCAGCCAGGGACAGGGTGCCTACGAGCAGTACTTC.

The V and J genes are TRBV9 and TRBJ2-1; D not certain. The CDR3 is 15 amino acids. The germline V gene encodes CDR1 SGDLS and CDR2 YYNGEE. V was shortened by 5 bases and J by 4 bases, with 16 bases between the two germline ends. The CDR3 sequence: CASSDKPSAYNEQFF. For the CDR3, the DNA is TGTGCCAGCAGTGACAAACCGTCAGCTTACAATGAGCAGTTCTTC.

This sequence joins TRBV9 and TRBJ1-4; 7 bases are shared with TRBD1. V lost 2 bases, J lost 4 bases, and 8 bases stayed unmatched. This CDR3 spans 16 amino acids. Germline loops: CDR1 SGDLS, CDR2 YYNGEE. The CDR3 loop reads CASSVLPGTVNEKLFF. Here the CDR3 DNA reads TGTGCCAGCAGCGTTTTACCCGGGACAGTTAATGAAAAACTGTTTTTT.

With respect to this clone: At one boundary the junction diverges from the germline segment, which might be a read error. The chain uses TRBV27 and TRBJ1-1; D remains unclear. The germline gives CDR1 MNHEY, CDR2 SMNVEV (reference sequence). The CDR3 is made up of 11 amino acids. The CDR3 protein is CASSFHTEAFF. In DNA form, the CDR3 reads TGTGCCAGCAGTTTCCACACCGAAGCTTTCTTT.

V and J are TRBV5-5 and TRBJ1-2; D remains unclear. This CDR3 is built from 13 residues. Germline lookup yields CDR1 SGHKS and CDR2 YYEKEE (reference sequence). The V gene lost 4 bases and the J gene lost 2 bases, with 9 bases spanning the gap. The CDR3 loop reads CASSKRDNYGYTF. The CDR3 DNA sequence: TGTGCCAGCAGCAAGCGAGACAACTATGGCTACACCTTC.